The 21 T cell receptor beta chains below were found in one sample sequenced in a study of vaccination and CD4 T cells after COVID-19. As for treatment: approximately 9-day PBMC culture with coronavirus spike peptide pools or control peptides (ViraFEST assay). The Oncomine TCR Beta short-read assay sequenced DNA from cultured CD4+ T cells. TCRdb re-called the PCR reads with MiXCR, one entry per CDR3 protein. Counted here are 20,000 or so distinct CDR3 sequences, roughly 55% occurring once; the ten biggest clones make up 9% to 10%. The antigens for these receptors are not known. Sequences were derived from CD4+ T cells from blood, cultured in vitro, sampled after SARS-CoV-2 vaccination. Every receptor here comes from a human donor who had recovered from COVID-19.

The genes are TRBV25-1 and TRBJ1-2, with D maybe TRBD1 (5 bases). V gave up 4 bases and J gave up 4 bases, with 10 bases separating them. Germline V gives CDR1 MGHDK, CDR2 SYGVNS. This CDR3 region has 13 residues. The CDR3 spells CASSGSGTYGYTF. CDR3 sequence (DNA): TGTGCCAGCAGTGGTTCGGGGACCTATGGCTACACCTTC.

This clonotype was counted only a few times. The rearrangement links TRBV30 to TRBJ1-5; D might be TRBD1 (6 bases). V dropped 3 bases and J dropped 6 bases, with 12 bases sitting between them. In germline, CDR1 is GTSNPN, CDR2 SVGIG (reference sequence). The CDR3 length is 13 residues. CDR3 residues: CAWRAQGGQPQHF. In nucleotides, the CDR3 is TGTGCCTGGAGAGCACAGGGAGGTCAGCCCCAGCATTTT.

This clonotype was counted between two and nine times. The gene calls are TRBV2 and TRBJ1-2; D ambiguous. V shed 6 bases and J shed 2 bases, with 10 bases lying between them. Germline loops: CDR1 SNHLY, CDR2 FYNNEI. The CDR3 extends over 13 amino acids. The CDR3 here is CASRAVTNYGYTF. The CDR3, as DNA: TGTGCCAGCAGGGCAGTTACCAACTATGGCTACACCTTC.

This clonotype turned up a few times. The V gene is TRBV4-2, the J gene TRBJ2-5, with D possibly TRBD2 on 5 matching bases. The CDR3 runs to 15 residues. With 1 base removed from V and 5 bases from J, the gap between germline ends came to 14 bases. The germline V gene encodes CDR1 LGHNA and CDR2 YNFKEQ. The CDR3 is CASSQVGGLGETQYF. The CDR3 DNA is TGTGCCAGCAGCCAAGTCGGAGGATTGGGGGAGACCCAGTACTTC.

The chain couples TRBV7-8 to TRBJ2-1; 8 bases map to TRBD2. CDR3 length: 15 amino acids. V shed 5 bases, J shed 5 bases, and the junction held 8 bases outside the gene matches. The V gene's germline CDR1 is SGHVS and CDR2 FQNEAQ. The CDR3 loop is CASSQSGTRNNEQFF. In nucleotides, the CDR3 is TGTGCCAGCAGCCAGTCGGGGACTAGGAACAATGAGCAGTTCTTC.

This chain joins TRBV5-1 and TRBJ1-1, with TRBD1 matching over 8 bases. The CDR3 is made up of 14 amino acids. Germline lookup yields CDR1 SGHRS and CDR2 YFSETQ. J lost 5 bases, V lost 4 bases, and 7 bases had no gene match. The CDR3 sequence is CASSPRQGRTEAFF. CDR3 DNA: TGCGCCAGCAGCCCCAGACAGGGGAGGACTGAAGCTTTCTTT.

This clonotype was observed once. The V gene is TRBV7-9, the J gene TRBJ1-2; D might be TRBD1 (6 bases). The ends were cut back, 1 base at V and 0 bases at J, with 12 bases in the middle. Germline V gene lookup returns CDR1 SEHNR and CDR2 FQNEAQ (reference sequence). The CDR3 loop spans 16 amino acids. CDR3: CASSLVRQATNYGYTF. The CDR3 nucleotides are TGTGCCAGCAGCTTAGTAAGACAGGCGACTAACTATGGCTACACCTTC.

This clonotype was seen only a few times. The gene calls are TRBV20-1 and TRBJ1-1; the D is unclear. This CDR3 has 11 residues. CDR1 and CDR2 (germline): DFQATT, SNEGSKA (reference sequence). V lost 3 bases and J 7 bases, leaving 9 bases between the germline ends. CDR3 residues: CSARTKGEAFF. In nucleotides, the CDR3 is TGCAGTGCTAGGACAAAGGGTGAAGCTTTCTTT.

V and J are TRBV20-1 and TRBJ1-2; perhaps TRBD1 as D (6 bases). The CDR3 has 15 amino acids. Deletions cut 2 bases from V and 2 bases from J, with 15 bases between. CDR1 DFQATT and CDR2 SNEGSKA come from the germline V gene (reference sequence). The chain's CDR3 is CSARLLQGSNYGYTF. For the CDR3, the DNA is TGCAGTGCTAGATTGCTACAGGGATCCAACTATGGCTACACCTTC.

This chain uses TRBV11-1 with TRBJ2-5; D remains ambiguous. V lost 1 base to trimming and J lost 5 bases, with 11 bases between them. Per the germline V gene, CDR1 is SGHAT and CDR2 is FQDESV (reference sequence). This CDR3 comprises 14 residues. The CDR3 loop is CASSLDIVWETQYF. CDR3 nucleotides: TGTGCCAGCAGCTTAGATATAGTATGGGAGACCCAGTACTTC.

The sample holds a few counts of this clonotype. The V gene is TRBV28, the J gene TRBJ1-1, with D possibly matching TRBD1 (6 bases). The CDR3 runs to 15 residues. Germline lookup yields CDR1 MDHEN and CDR2 SYDVKM. Deletions cut 6 bases from V and 1 base from J, with 15 bases between. CDR3 loop: CASRRGGGANTEAFF. The DNA for the CDR3 is TGTGCCAGCAGGCGAGGAGGGGGGGCGAACACTGAAGCTTTCTTT.

This clonotype was detected a few times. V and J are TRBV6-2 or TRBV6-3 and TRBJ2-4; maybe TRBD2 (5 bases). The germline V and J ends were trimmed by 5 bases and 2 bases, with 19 bases remaining between them. Per the germline V gene, CDR1 is MNHEY and CDR2 is SVGEGT. The CDR3 has 17 residues. The CDR3 DNA reads as TGTGCCAGCAGTACCGGACTGGCCCGTGGTCCCAAAAACATTCAGTACTTC. Its protein product is CASSTGLARGPKNIQYF.

This clonotype has a handful of counts. This chain connects TRBV7-2 to TRBJ1-5; no definite D call. Trimming stripped 4 bases from V and 5 bases from J, with 9 bases between. Germline loops: CDR1 SGHTA, CDR2 FQGNSA. This CDR3 spans 13 amino acids. CDR3 DNA: TGTGCCAGCAGCTCCGTACCTGATCAGCCCCAGCATTTT. It is translated as CASSSVPDQPQHF.

The V call is TRBV10-2, the J call TRBJ2-7, with D hard to call. Germline V gene sequence: CDR1 WSHSY, CDR2 SAAADI. The CDR3 contains 15 residues. Trimming removed 0 bases from V and 4 bases from J, with 13 bases in between. The CDR3 DNA sequence: TGCGCCAGCAGTGAGTCGCCCCAAATCGGGTACGAGCAGTACTTC. Translated, it gives CASSESPQIGYEQYF.

The chain has TRBV6-1 and TRBJ1-6; D remains ambiguous. The CDR3 has 14 amino acids. Per the germline V gene, CDR1 is MNHNS and CDR2 is SASEGT. V was shortened by 4 bases and J by 4 bases, with 8 bases between the two germline ends. The CDR3 nucleotides are TGTGCCAGCAGTGCGGGTCCATATAATTCACCCCTCCACTTT. Translation gives CASSAGPYNSPLHF.

The V gene is TRBV11-1, the J gene TRBJ1-5, with TRBD1 identical over 8 bases. Germline values: CDR1 SGHAT, CDR2 FQDESV (reference sequence). This CDR3 contains 14 residues. The V gene end was trimmed by 8 bases and the J gene end by 2 bases; junction bases not matched to a gene: 5. Here the CDR3 DNA reads TGTGCCAGCGGGCCGACAGGGGGCAATCAGCCCCAGCATTTT. It is translated as CASGPTGGNQPQHF. The complete variable domain, with remaining parts taken from reference TRBV11-1 and TRBJ1-5, reads EAEVAQSPRYKITEKSQAVAFWCDPISGHATLYWYRQILGQGPELLVQFQDESVVDDSQLPKDRFSAERLKGVDSTLKIQPAELGDSAMYLCASGPTGGNQPQHFGDGTRLSIL.

This clonotype has a handful of counts. This sequence joins TRBV6-1 and TRBJ1-6; 9 bases fit TRBD1. J was trimmed by 7 bases and V by 10 bases; bases with no gene match: 5. This CDR3 contains 13 residues. Germline CDR1 is MNHNS and CDR2 is SASEGT. The CDR3 region has the DNA TGTGCCACGATGGACAGGGGAAATTCACCCCTCCACTTT. As protein: CATMDRGNSPLHF.

V gene TRBV10-1 combines with J gene TRBJ1-1; D call uncertain. The CDR3 contains 13 residues. With 4 bases removed from V and 1 base from J, the gap between germline ends came to 7 bases. Germline V gene data show CDR1 as WNHNN and CDR2 as SYGVQD (reference sequence). This CDR3 reads CASSVKTNTEAFF. CDR3 nucleotide sequence: TGCGCCAGCAGTGTTAAGACGAACACTGAAGCTTTCTTT.

This clonotype was seen just once. The rearrangement joins TRBV7-2 to TRBJ2-2, with D tentatively TRBD1 (6 bases). Germline loops: CDR1 SGHTA, CDR2 FQGNSA. Trimming left V 5 bases short and J 3 bases short, with 13 bases between. The CDR3 covers 15 residues. The CDR3 DNA reads TGTGCCAGCAGCCGAAGACAGGCCCACACCGGGGAGCTGTTTTTT. This codes for CASSRRQAHTGELFF.

J is TRBJ1-3 and V is TRBV27, with 8 bases aligning to TRBD1. Unmatched junction bases numbered 6, after V lost 6 bases and J lost 2 bases. Germline V CDR1 and CDR2: MNHEY, SMNVEV (reference sequence). The CDR3 extends over 15 amino acids. The CDR3 DNA reads as TGTGCCAGCAGGGAGACAGGGGTCCCTGGAAACACCATATATTTT. This encodes CASRETGVPGNTIYF.

V is TRBV2 and J is TRBJ2-5, with unresolved D. Trimming pared 2 bases from V and 2 bases from J, leaving 12 bases between. CDR3 length: 15 amino acids. From germline, CDR1 is SNHLY and CDR2 FYNNEI. This CDR3 is CASSEIIVSQETQYF. Written as DNA, the CDR3 is TGTGCCAGCAGTGAAATCATTGTATCACAAGAGACCCAGTACTTC.